Given below is one T cell receptor (beta chain) in context. The V gene end was trimmed by 2 bases and the J gene end by 5 bases; junction bases not matched to a gene: 10. In germline, CDR1 is MNHEY, CDR2 SMNVEV (reference sequence). The CDR3 extends over 17 amino acids. The table came from immunoSEQ multiplex PCR; TCRdb's copy has only in-frame clones and leaves some out. The sample includes 100,000 or so clones, about 93% of them seen just once. The data derive from a study of T cell changes during pregnancy in multiple sclerosis. The V gene is TRBV27, the J gene TRBJ2-1, with 9 bases lining up with TRBD2. This receptor was identified in a female donor in good health, enrolled as a control in a pregnancy study. Sequenced here: peripheral blood, sampled after pregnancy. The CDR3 DNA sequence: TGTGCCAGCAGTTTAATTTCCGTAGCGGGAGCTCACAATGAGCAGTTCTTC. Translated, it gives CASSLISVAGAHNEQFF.